These 3 T cell receptor beta chains were sequenced from one sample in a study of blood T cell repertoires in COVID-19. Here immunoSEQ multiplex PCR was the method, and the copy in TCRdb shows in-frame clones only, minus some. This sample has under 200,000 clones, with 75% to 90% found just once. The sample consisted of PBMCs or T cells enriched from blood (not recorded which). Receptors were obtained from a woman aged 60-70 years who had recovered from COVID-19.

The J gene is TRBJ2-7, the V gene TRBV10-1; a weak D match, TRBD2 (6 bases). With 6 bases removed from V and 9 bases from J, the gap between germline ends came to 18 bases. Looked up from germline, CDR1 is WNHNN and CDR2 is SYGVQD (reference sequence). This CDR3 spans 13 amino acids. CDR3 sequence (DNA): TGCGCCAGCAGCAAAGGACTAAACGAGCGGCAGTACTTC. It is translated as CASSKGLNERQYF.

This clone has just a few counts. This chain joins TRBV15 and TRBJ2-4, with 7 bases aligning to TRBD2. This CDR3 has 16 residues. CDR1 LNHNV and CDR2 YYDKDF come from the germline V gene (reference sequence). V shed 0 bases, J shed 1 base, and the junction held 3 bases outside the gene matches. CDR3 DNA sequence: TGTGCCACCAGCAGAGATTTGGGGGGGGCCAAAAACATTCAGTACTTC. Translating it yields CATSRDLGGAKNIQYF.

This clone occurred a few times. This chain connects TRBV7-8 to TRBJ1-1; D remains ambiguous. The germline CDR1 and CDR2 sequences are SGHVS and FQNEAQ. The ends were cut back, 5 bases at V and 1 base at J, with 17 bases in the middle. The CDR3 sequence is 16 residues long. The CDR3 reads CASSDHGRRKNTEAFF. In DNA, the CDR3 is TGTGCCAGCAGCGATCACGGAAGGCGGAAGAACACTGAAGCTTTCTTT.